This T cell receptor beta chain emerged from a study of blood T cell repertoires in COVID-19 (TCRdb year 2020). General notes on the study: Collaborator samples came from the United States, Italy and Spain and covered acute and convalescent phases of COVID-19. The samples were drawn from the first 160 participants of the ongoing ImmuneRACE study and from about 1,200 subjects provided by 6 global collaborators. Where HLA class I and class II types were available, the types were taken from metadata supplied by the sample provider, not from assay-based typing. The material from the prospective study consisted of cDNA or gDNA derived from T cells, B-cell-depleted T cells, or PBMCs. Subjects who had been exposed to COVID-19, were actively infected with it, or had recovered from it provided the deeply sampled blood TCRbeta repertoires that made up the dataset. The repertoires were released in a freely available public database intended as a resource for research on the immune response to SARS-CoV-2. Nearly every sample came with metadata listing a de-identified subject ID, COVID-19 status, age in years and sex.

TCRbeta CDR3 regions were amplified from genomic DNA by means of the immunoSEQ Assay, a bias-controlled multiplex PCR. As for how the authors treated the data: The number of nucleated cells in each sample was estimated by amplification of reference gene primers within the assay. To quantify the absolute abundance of each unique TCRbeta CDR3 rearrangement, sequence reads were collapsed and filtered. For each sample, productive Simpson clonality was calculated as the square root of Simpson's diversity index over productive rearrangements. TCRdb's version of the immuneACCESS table is confined to in-frame rearrangements and falls short of the full clone set. An unresolved V gene accounts for under half of the shortfall where checked; the remainder is of unknown origin. The D gene and trimming were derived from the DNA, and the V and J assignments and clone size from that table. Here the sample has 250,000 or so clones; roughly four fifths occur a single time. The ten most abundant clones make up about 4.5% of the sample.

V loses 6 bases, J loses 1 base, and the germline ends lie 6 bases apart. CDR3 length: 12 amino acids, cysteine to phenylalanine. Only CDR3 DNA is held: 36 bases, read in frame from base 1. This clone was observed once. No antigen is known for it. No base qualities exist here, and no much larger clone lies one base off it. The collaborating institutions used their own protocols to collect whole blood in K2EDTA tubes. For TCRbeta analysis, collaborators shipped samples in one of three forms: frozen whole blood, isolated PBMCs, or DNA extracted from either of those sample types. The paper's findings and limits, for the study overall: Clinical and demographic metadata were provided uncurated, with the amount varying by source and participant.

Sequencing was performed on peripheral blood. This receptor was obtained from a woman aged 70-85 years with acute or convalescent COVID-19. The chain is made from TRBV12-3 or TRBV12-4 and TRBJ1-2, with the D segment identity uncertain. The sequence in DNA is TGTGCCAGCAGACTAGATAACTATGGCTACACCTTC. Translated, it reads CASRLDNYGYTF.